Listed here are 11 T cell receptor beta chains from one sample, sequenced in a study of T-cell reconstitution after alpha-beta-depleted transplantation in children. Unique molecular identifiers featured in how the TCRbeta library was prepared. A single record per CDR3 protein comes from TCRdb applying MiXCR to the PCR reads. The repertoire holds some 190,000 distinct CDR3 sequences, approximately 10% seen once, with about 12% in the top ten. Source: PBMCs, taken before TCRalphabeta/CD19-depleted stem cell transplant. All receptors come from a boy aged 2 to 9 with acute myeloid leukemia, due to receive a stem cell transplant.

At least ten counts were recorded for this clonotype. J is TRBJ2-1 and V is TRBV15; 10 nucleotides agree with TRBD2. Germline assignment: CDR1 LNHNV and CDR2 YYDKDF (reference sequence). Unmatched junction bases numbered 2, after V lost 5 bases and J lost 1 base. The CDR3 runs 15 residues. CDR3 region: CATSPTSGSYNEQFF. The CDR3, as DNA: TGTGCCACCAGCCCGACTAGCGGGTCCTACAATGAGCAGTTCTTC.

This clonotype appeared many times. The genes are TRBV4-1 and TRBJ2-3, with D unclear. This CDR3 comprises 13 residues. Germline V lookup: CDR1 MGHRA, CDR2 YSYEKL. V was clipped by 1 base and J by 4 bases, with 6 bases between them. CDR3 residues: CASSQVPADTQYF. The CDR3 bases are TGCGCCAGCAGCCAAGTTCCCGCAGATACGCAGTATTTT.

The CDR3 here is CASSLGGTLNNEQFF. In DNA, the CDR3 is TGTGCCAGCAGCCTAGGTGGGACGCTAAACAATGAGCAGTTCTTC. This sequence joins TRBV3-1 and TRBJ2-1; the D gene could be TRBD1 or TRBD2 (5 bases each). Trimming cost V 4 bases and J 5 bases, with 15 bases left between them. Germline CDR1 and CDR2: LGHDT and YNNKEL (reference sequence). This CDR3 is built from 15 residues.

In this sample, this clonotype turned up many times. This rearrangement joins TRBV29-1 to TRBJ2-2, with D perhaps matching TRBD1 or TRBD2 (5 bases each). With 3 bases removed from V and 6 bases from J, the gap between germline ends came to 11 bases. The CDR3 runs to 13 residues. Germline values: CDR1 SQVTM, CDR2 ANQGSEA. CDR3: CSVERGTAGELFF. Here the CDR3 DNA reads TGCAGCGTTGAGAGGGGTACTGCCGGGGAGCTGTTTTTT.

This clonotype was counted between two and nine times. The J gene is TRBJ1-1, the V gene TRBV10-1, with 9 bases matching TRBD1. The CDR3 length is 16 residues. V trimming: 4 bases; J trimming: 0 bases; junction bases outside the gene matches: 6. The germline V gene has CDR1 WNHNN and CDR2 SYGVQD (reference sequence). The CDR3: CASSGGQGGMNTEAFF. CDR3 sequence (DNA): TGCGCCAGCAGTGGGGGACAGGGCGGCATGAACACTGAAGCTTTCTTT.

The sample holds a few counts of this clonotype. CDR3 bases: TGTGCCAGCAGCCCGAGGACTAGCGGGAATGAGCAGTTCTTC. Protein sequence: CASSPRTSGNEQFF. This chain uses TRBV3-1 with TRBJ2-1; 11 positions agree with TRBD2. V shed 4 bases and J 7 bases; nucleotides not matched to a gene: 3. CDR1 LGHDT and CDR2 YNNKEL come from the germline V gene (reference sequence). This CDR3 comprises 14 residues.

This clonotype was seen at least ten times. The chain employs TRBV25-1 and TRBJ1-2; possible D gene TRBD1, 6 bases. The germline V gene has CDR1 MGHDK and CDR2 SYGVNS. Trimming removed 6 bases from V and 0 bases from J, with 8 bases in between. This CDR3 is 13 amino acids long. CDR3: CASSTGTNYGYTF. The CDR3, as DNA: TGTGCCAGCAGCACAGGGACTAACTATGGCTACACCTTC.

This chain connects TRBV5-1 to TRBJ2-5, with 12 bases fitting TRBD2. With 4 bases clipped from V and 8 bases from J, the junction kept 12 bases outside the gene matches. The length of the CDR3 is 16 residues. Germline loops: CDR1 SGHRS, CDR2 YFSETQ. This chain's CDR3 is CASSQGTSGGLDTQYF. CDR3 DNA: TGCGCCAGCAGCCAAGGAACTAGCGGGGGGCTTGACACCCAGTACTTC.

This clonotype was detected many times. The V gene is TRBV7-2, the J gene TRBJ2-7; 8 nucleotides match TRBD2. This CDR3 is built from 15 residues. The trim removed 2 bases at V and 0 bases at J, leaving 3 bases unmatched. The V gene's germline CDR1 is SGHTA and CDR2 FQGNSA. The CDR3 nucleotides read TGTGCCAGCAGCTTAAGCGGGGGCCTCTCCTACGAGCAGTACGTC. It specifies CASSLSGGLSYEQYV.

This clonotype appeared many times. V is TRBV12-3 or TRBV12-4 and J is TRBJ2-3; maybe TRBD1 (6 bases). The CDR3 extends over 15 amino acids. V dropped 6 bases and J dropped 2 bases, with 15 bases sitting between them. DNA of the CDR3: TGTGCCAGCAGAGCGGACAGCCCAGTCACAGATACGCAGTATTTT. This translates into CASRADSPVTDTQYF.

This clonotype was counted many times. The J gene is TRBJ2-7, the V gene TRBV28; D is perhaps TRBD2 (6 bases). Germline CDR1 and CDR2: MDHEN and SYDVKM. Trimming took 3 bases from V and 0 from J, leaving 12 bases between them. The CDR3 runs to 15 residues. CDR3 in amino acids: CASSFRGRSSYEQYF. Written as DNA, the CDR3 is TGTGCCAGCAGTTTTCGGGGGAGGAGCTCCTACGAGCAGTACTTC.